Here is one T cell receptor (beta chain) with its context. Its specific antigen is unknown. No per-base quality is available; no much larger clone lies one base away. The time point label, as the study defines it: pretreatment peripheral blood. The cohort comprised fewer than 35 patients with locally advanced or metastatic urothelial carcinoma treated at Memorial Sloan Kettering on a trial protocol. Peripheral blood mononuclear cells were collected from each patient pretreatment and during treatment, giving between 1 and 8 total time points per patient. The Qiagen DNeasy Blood extraction kit was used to purify genomic DNA from total PBMCs and from tumor samples. PBMCs were collected pretreatment and during treatment, and were isolated and stored as previously described. The germline V gene provides CDR1 SGHTA and CDR2 FQGNSA. The CDR3 spans 13 residues, from the cysteine through the phenylalanine. The CDR3 DNA has 39 bases and is translated from base 1. Germline trimming amounts to 0 bases on V and 12 bases on J, with 5 as the count of junction bases outside the gene matches.

This entry is derived from a study of PD-L1 blockade in urothelial cancer (dated 2017 in TCRdb). Regarding the research as a whole: All patients started therapy around 2014 and received atezolizumab 1,200 mg intravenously every 3 weeks. TCR sequencing covered pretreatment tumor samples and matched, serially collected peripheral blood taken before and after atezolizumab treatment. The study was an exploratory multi-omic analysis of somatic, immune and clinical correlates of response to PD-L1 blockade with atezolizumab in urothelial cancer. A median of around 150,000 T cells and roughly 80,000 unique TCRs was obtained from blood samples, and a median clonality of approximately 0.077 was observed. Durable clinical benefit meant progression-free survival longer than 6 months, and TCR features were also tested against progression-free and overall survival. In the same patients, pretreatment tumors underwent whole exome sequencing and RNA sequencing in addition to TCR sequencing. Blood samples were analyzed 3 weeks after the start of treatment (second dose) and 6 weeks after the start of treatment. Over 28 patients had pretreatment blood TCR-seq, around 25 had at least one posttreatment blood collection, and around 25 had tumor TCR-seq. About 85% of the 29 patients were males with bladder-origin urothelial cancer, and 18 of 29 reported a prior smoking history. Durable clinical benefit was achieved by nine patients and was not achieved by 20 patients. An ECOG performance status of 0 or 1 was recorded for the patients, and 0 to 3 prior chemotherapy regimens had been received by the patients.

Study-wide findings and limitations: At 3 weeks after the start of treatment, tumor-associated TCR clones in peripheral blood had expanded more in patients with durable benefit (n ≈ 22, p = 0.022). Improved progression-free and overall survival was associated with having pretreatment peripheral blood TCR clonality below the median. Because of the small sample size (n of about 30) and the many exploratory analyses performed, the results are intended to be regarded as hypothesis-generating.

To estimate absolute template abundance from read counts, synthetic TCR analog templates were spiked into each PCR. TCRbeta CDR3 regions were amplified from genomic DNA with bias-controlled V and J gene primers using the immunoSEQ assay. Sequencing of rearranged TCRbeta segments was performed at approximately 20X coverage. The study's processing was this. Sequencing errors were corrected by clustering, and CDR3s were annotated against IMGT so that V, D and J genes could be assigned. Downstream analyses used only productive TCRbeta rearrangements and left out out-of-frame or stop-codon sequences. Clonality was calculated as one minus the Shannon entropy normalized by the log of the number of unique productive sequences. Clones differing between time points or between blood and tumor were identified by Fisher's exact test with Benjamini-Hochberg correction at adjusted p below 0.01. TCRdb took this table from immuneACCESS and kept in-frame rearrangements with V and J called. Such tables lack part of the clones; where checked against another copy, unresolved V genes explain under half of the gap, and the rest is unexplained. That table is the source of V, J and clone size, and D and trimming were worked out from the DNA. Present in this sample are tens of thousands of clones, around 83% of which were seen just once. The ten biggest clones cover around a tenth of the sample.

Material: PBMCs, obtained around atezolizumab (anti-PD-L1) treatment. The receptor was isolated from a woman aged 70 to 79 with urothelial cancer. Recombination linked TRBV7-2 to TRBJ1-2; 9 junctional bases match TRBD1. CDR3 reads: CASSLATGGSDTF. The DNA reads as follows: TGTGCCAGCAGCTTAGCGACAGGGGGGTCTGACACCTTC.